This TCR beta chain was sequenced for a study of regulatory T cells in long-lasting Graves disease. Arm-PCR of CDR3 regions and iRepertoire HTBI primers were used to build TCR beta libraries. TCRdb analysed the multiplex PCR reads with MiXCR anew, one entry per CDR3 protein. The repertoire holds over 450,000 distinct CDR3 sequences, with around 12% as singletons. Germline CDR1 and CDR2: MNHNS and SASEGT. The CDR3 has 16 amino acids. Trimming removed 3 bases at V and 0 bases at J, with 14 bases between. Time point specified: newly diagnosed GD, antithyroid drugs for less than 3 months. Following extraction of RNA from PBMCs, that RNA was used to make the TCR library. There are many counts of this clonotype. Its antigen remains unknown. Study-wide results and caveats: Patients with persistent disease showed a bias toward TRBV28, TRBJ1-2 and TRBJ2-5.

These same data were also listed under a study on T cells in Graves' hyperthyroidism and ophthalmopathy. That source reports: Patients aged 18 to 65 with hyperthyroidism were newly diagnosed, with duration under 2 months. Primed by the HTBI set, a first-round RT-PCR was run on the TCR CDR3. Ophthalmopathy stood apart from stable hyperthyroidism in a 13 V-J model.

The sequenced sample was peripheral blood mononuclear cells (PBMCs), obtained at new diagnosis, from a patient treated with antithyroid drugs. The clonotype originates from a woman aged 30 to 39 with Graves disease. The V and J genes are TRBV6-1 and TRBJ1-1; D remains ambiguous. Here the CDR3 DNA reads TGTGCCAGCAGTGAGATTGGACCTTCCATGAACACTGAAGCTTTCTTT. It specifies CASSEIGPSMNTEAFF.